What follows describes a single TCR beta chain. These data are taken from a study of blood T cell repertoires in COVID-19. Looking at the study overall: Italy, Spain and the United States were the sources of the convalescent and acute COVID-19 samples. PBMCs, B-cell-depleted T cells, or T cells were the source of the cDNA or gDNA that made up the material.

Study processing details: Cell counts per sample came from amplifying reference gene primers. Only in-frame clones appear in the TCRdb table, and some are missing; sequencing was by immunoSEQ multiplex PCR. V and J calls and clone size come straight from that table; D and trimming were deduced from the DNA. The repertoire holds some 120,000 clones, with 85% to 90% as singletons. The CDR3 is 11 amino acids. V shed 7 bases and J shed 4 bases, with 9 bases lying between them. Germline V gene sequence: CDR1 DFQATT, CDR2 SNEGSKA (reference sequence). What was sequenced was peripheral blood. This clonotype originated in a man between 65 and 85 years old with active or convalescent COVID-19. The J gene is TRBJ2-3, the V gene TRBV20-1, with D possibly matching TRBD1 (5 bases). The CDR3 loop is CSGLGPDTQYF. DNA of the CDR3: TGCAGTGGGTTGGGGCCAGATACGCAGTATTTT.